This T cell receptor (beta chain) was documented in a study of T cell responses to AZD1222 COVID-19 vaccine. Study-wide results and limits: Two doses of AZD1222 preceded a rise in Spike-specific TCR breadth and depth. In a largely white British group with more females than males, clonal diversity was possibly underestimated. Spike was spanned by vaccine-associated CD4 TCRs, with dominance at 160-218 and 743-854.

In the case of this clone: The antigen is undetermined.

Assay used: immunoSEQ multiplex PCR; TCRdb lists only in-frame clones, some missing. The sample shows some 180,000 clones, about 92% of them seen only once. V lost 2 bases and J lost 7, with 9 bases in between. CDR1 and CDR2 (germline): SGHTA, FQGNSA. The CDR3 extends over 12 amino acids. The J gene is TRBJ2-7, the V gene TRBV7-2; no firm D call. This specimen consisted of peripheral blood, obtained on day 0 of AZD1222 vaccination. This receptor was identified in an adult in good health. Here the CDR3 reads CASSLSGKEQYF. The CDR3 region has the DNA TGTGCCAGCAGCTTAAGTGGAAAGGAGCAGTACTTC.